The 3 T cell receptor beta chains given below trace back to one sample, sequenced in a study of shared clonotypes between healthy human individuals. Naive CD8 populations comprised CD45RO-negative cells positively selected for CCR7, excluding terminally differentiated effector memory CD45RA+ cells. The table came from immunoSEQ multiplex PCR; TCRdb's copy has only in-frame clones and leaves some out. Of nearly 600,000 clones listed, 95% to 96% are singletons. Sequenced sample: naive CD8+ T cells sorted from blood. These receptors originate from a woman in her twenties or thirties in good health.

V and J are TRBV7-8 and TRBJ2-7, with D unresolved. Deletions cut 1 base from V and 4 bases from J, with 14 bases between. The CDR3 is made up of 15 amino acids. Germline V gene data show CDR1 as SGHVS and CDR2 as FQNEAQ. This CDR3 is CASSLELAEFYEQYF. In nucleotides, the CDR3 is TGTGCCAGCAGCTTAGAATTGGCAGAGTTTTACGAGCAGTACTTC.

This chain connects TRBV5-6 to TRBJ2-1; 8 nucleotides match TRBD1. The CDR3 is made up of 15 amino acids. Looked up from germline, CDR1 is SGHDT and CDR2 is YYEEEE. With 4 bases clipped from V and 5 bases from J, the junction kept 8 bases outside the gene matches. The DNA of the CDR3 is TGTGCCAGCAGCGCAACCGGGACAGGAAACAATGAGCAGTTCTTC. This encodes CASSATGTGNNEQFF.

This rearrangement joins TRBV4-1 to TRBJ1-1; a weak D match, TRBD1 (6 bases). CDR1 and CDR2 (germline): MGHRA, YSYEKL. V gave up 0 bases and J gave up 4 bases, with 12 bases separating them. CDR3 length: 15 residues. Written as DNA, the CDR3 is TGCGCCAGCAGCCAAGAGTTCGGGGGCCTCACTGAAGCTTTCTTT. It yields the protein CASSQEFGGLTEAFF.